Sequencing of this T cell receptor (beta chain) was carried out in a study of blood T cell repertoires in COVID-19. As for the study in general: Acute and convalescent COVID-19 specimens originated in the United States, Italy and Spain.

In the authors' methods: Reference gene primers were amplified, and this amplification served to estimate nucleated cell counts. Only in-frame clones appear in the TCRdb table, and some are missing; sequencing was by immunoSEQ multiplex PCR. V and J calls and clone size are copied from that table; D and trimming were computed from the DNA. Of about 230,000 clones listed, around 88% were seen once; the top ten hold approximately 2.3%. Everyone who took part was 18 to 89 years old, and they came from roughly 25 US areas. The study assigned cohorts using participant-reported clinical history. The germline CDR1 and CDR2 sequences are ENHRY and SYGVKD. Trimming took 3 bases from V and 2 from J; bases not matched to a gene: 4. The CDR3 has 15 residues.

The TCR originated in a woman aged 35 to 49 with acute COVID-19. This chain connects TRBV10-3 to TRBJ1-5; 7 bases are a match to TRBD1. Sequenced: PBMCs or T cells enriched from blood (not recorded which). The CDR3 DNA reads TGTGCCATCAGTGAAGACAGGGTAGGCAATCAGCCCCAGCATTTT. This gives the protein CAISEDRVGNQPQHF.